What follows describes a single T cell receptor (beta chain). The target antigen is unknown. This specimen belongs to a study of blood T cells in healthy people across ages. Study findings and constraints: Strongly correlated with naive T cell percentage was TCR beta diversity. Versus aged donors, long-lived donors had higher diversity and more naive CD4+ cells. With donor CMV status unknown, expanded clonotype changes were possibly confounded.

The use of a sample-barcoded 5' primer and a J-beta primer mix characterized a second PCR of 7 to 11 cycles. TCRdb independently ran MiXCR on the 5' RACE reads; one entry per CDR3 protein. This table holds 800,000 to 950,000 distinct CDR3 sequences, under 50% found once. V shed 4 bases and J shed 2 bases, with 15 bases lying between them. This CDR3 region has 15 residues. Germline CDR1 is MNHNS and CDR2 is SASEGT. Each donor supplied 7.5 to 10 milliliters of peripheral blood. V gene TRBV6-1 combines with J gene TRBJ2-7; no clear D gene. The specimen sequenced was blood. This clonotype was sampled from a young man in good health. For the CDR3, the DNA is TGTGCCAGCAGTGCACCTGAGGACGGTACCTACGAGCAGTACTTC. This sequence encodes CASSAPEDGTYEQYF.